This TCR beta chain was captured in a study of glioma-infiltrating T cells after dendritic cell vaccination. Study summary: Between about 2002 and 2013, patients got autologous tumor lysate-pulsed dendritic cell vaccines.

This CDR3 spans 14 amino acids. V lost 5 bases and J lost 6, with 16 bases in between. The V gene's germline CDR1 is SGHTA and CDR2 FQGNSA. TCRdb's copy holds only in-frame clones and misses some; the assay was immunoSEQ multiplex PCR. The sample lists fewer than 100,000 clones, about nine tenths occurring once. Comments on this clone: Its target is unknown.

Study observations and caveats: Survival was not directly related to TCR clonality in these patients.

The source was blood, collected before dendritic cell vaccination. J is TRBJ1-1 and V is TRBV7-2; TRBD1 is a possible D gene (5 bases). The sequence was collected from a human donor with glioblastoma. In DNA, the CDR3 is TGTGCCAGCAGCCCGCGCCAGGGAAAGTCTGAAGCTTTCTTT. This codes for CASSPRQGKSEAFF.